Listed below are T cell receptor beta chains from one sample, sequenced in a study of T cells in Graves' hyperthyroidism and ophthalmopathy. TCRdb re-called the multiplex PCR reads through MiXCR, storing one row per CDR3 protein. The sample records a few hundred thousand distinct CDR3 sequences, about 43% being singletons. Material: peripheral blood or thyroid tissue (not recorded which). The receptors were sampled from an adult woman with Graves' disease, either hyperthyroidism or ophthalmopathy (not recorded which). Both conserved end residues are part of each CDR3. A D gene is named only where the DNA matches it firmly. A clone size is listed for some rows: how often the clone was seen (once, few, many), or a class if it is expanded.

clone size	J gene	V gene	D gene	CDR3 DNA	CDR3 protein
.	TRBJ1-2	TRBV10-3	.	TGTGCCATCAGTGAGTCGGTGGGCAGAACTAACTATGGCTACACCTTC	CAISESVGRTNYGYTF
many	TRBJ2-5	TRBV25-1	TRBD1	TGTGCCTGTCAGGGGGAAACCCAAGAGACCCAGTACTTC	CACQGETQETQYF
.	TRBJ2-5	TRBV4-3	TRBD2	TGCGCCAGCAGCCAGGGGACTAGCGGGAGAGGGCAAGAGACCCAGTACTTC	CASSQGTSGRGQETQYF
many	TRBJ1-4	TRBV10-2	.	TGCGCCAGCAGTGAGTCGAAAGACAGCCCAACTAATGAAAAACTGTTTTTT	CASSESKDSPTNEKLFF
.	TRBJ2-3	TRBV19	.	TGTGCCAGTGGAAACAGAAACACAGATACGCAGTATTTT	CASGNRNTDTQYF
many	TRBJ2-6	TRBV5-1	.	TGCGCCAGCAGCTTTAACAGGCGATTAAGCTCTGGGGCCAACGTCCTGACTTTC	CASSFNRRLSSGANVLTF
.	TRBJ2-7	TRBV7-9	TRBD2	TGTGCCAGCAGCGAGGGACTAGGGCTCTCCTACGAGCAGTACTTC	CASSEGLGLSYEQYF
.	TRBJ1-6	TRBV4-3	.	TGCGCCAGCAGCCAAGTTCGGGGAGGTAGATCACCCCTCCACTTT	CASSQVRGGRSPLHF
many	TRBJ1-1	TRBV20-1	TRBD1	TGCAGTAATCCCGGGACAGGGGCCACTGAAGCTTTCTTT	CSNPGTGATEAFF
many	TRBJ2-7	TRBV5-6	.	TGTGCCAGCAGCCTCCTAGTAACCTTAAGCTCCTACGAGCAGTACTTC	CASSLLVTLSSYEQYF
.	TRBJ2-7	TRBV29-1	TRBD1	TGCAGCGGGGGACAGGATCGGTACGAGCAGTACTTC	CSGGQDRYEQYF
.	TRBJ1-4	TRBV7-2	TRBD1	TGTGCCAGCAGCGCGACGGGGCAGGGGGGTGAAAAACTGTTTTTT	CASSATGQGGEKLFF
.	TRBJ2-1	TRBV2	.	TGTGCCAGCAGTGTGTTAGGGCATGAGCAGTTCTTC	CASSVLGHEQFF
once	TRBJ2-1	TRBV7-3	.	TGTGCCAGCAGCTTAAGAATGGGGGGTGAGGTTGAGCAGTTCTTC	CASSLRMGGEVEQFF
.	TRBJ2-1	TRBV2	.	TGTGCCAGCGCTAGTCATGGAGTGGAGCAGTTCTTC	CASASHGVEQFF
.	TRBJ2-7	TRBV29-1	TRBD1	TGCAGCGTTGTAAGACAGGGATTCTACGAGCAGTACTTC	CSVVRQGFYEQYF
few	TRBJ1-1	TRBV7-3	TRBD1	TGTGCCAGCAGCTTTGCAGGGGGCGCGGGTGAAGCTTTCTTT	CASSFAGGAGEAFF
many	TRBJ1-4	TRBV6-5	.	TGTGCCAGCAGTACCGGGGGGGAGAATGAAAAACTGTTTTTT	CASSTGGENEKLFF
.	TRBJ1-5	TRBV9	.	TGTGCCAGCAGCCTTACAAATCAGCCCCAGCATTTT	CASSLTNQPQHF
.	TRBJ2-5	TRBV29-1	.	TGCAGCGTAGGCGGGGCTTGGGAGACCCAGTACTTC	CSVGGAWETQYF
.	TRBJ1-2	TRBV5-1	.	TGCGCCAGCAGCTTTGACTATGGCTACACCTTC	CASSFDYGYTF
many	TRBJ2-1	TRBV6-5	TRBD2	TGTGCCAGCAGTGCCGGGACTAGCGGATACAATGAGCAGTTCTTC	CASSAGTSGYNEQFF
.	TRBJ1-2	TRBV10-3	.	TGTGCCTCCATCGGTGCATCGGGGGGCGGCTATGGCTACACCTTC	CASIGASGGGYGYTF
many	TRBJ1-5	TRBV19	TRBD1	TGTGCCAGCCGCCCTGGACAGGGCTTTTTTGGTAATCAGCCCCAGCATTTT	CASRPGQGFFGNQPQHF
.	TRBJ1-1	TRBV7-9	.	TGTGCCCCTTGGGCAGGGAGTACGAGGACTGAAGCTTTCTTT	CAPWAGSTRTEAFF
.	TRBJ2-3	TRBV7-2	.	TGTGCCAGCAGCAAGTGGACCGCAGATACGCAGTATTTT	CASSKWTADTQYF
.	TRBJ1-1	TRBV2	.	TGTGCCAGCGGGGGGGCTTTCTTT	CASGGAFF
.	TRBJ1-5	TRBV6-5	.	TGTGCCAGCAGTTACCGGTCTGGGGCGGGGGATCAGCCCCAGCATTTT	CASSYRSGAGDQPQHF
.	TRBJ2-7	TRBV7-9	.	TGTGCCAGCAGCTTAGTCCAACTACGGCAAAACGAGCAGTACTTC	CASSLVQLRQNEQYF